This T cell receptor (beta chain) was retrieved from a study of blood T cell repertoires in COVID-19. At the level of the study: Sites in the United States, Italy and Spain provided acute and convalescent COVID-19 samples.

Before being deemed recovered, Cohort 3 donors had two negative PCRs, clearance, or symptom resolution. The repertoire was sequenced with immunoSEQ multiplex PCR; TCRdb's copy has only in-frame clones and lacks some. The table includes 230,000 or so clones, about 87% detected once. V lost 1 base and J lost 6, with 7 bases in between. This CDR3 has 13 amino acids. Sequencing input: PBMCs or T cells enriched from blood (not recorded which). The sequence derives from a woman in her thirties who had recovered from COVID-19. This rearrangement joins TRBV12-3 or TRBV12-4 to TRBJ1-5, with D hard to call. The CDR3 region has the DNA TGTGCCAGCAGTTTAGGTGCGGTTCAGCCCCAGCATTTT. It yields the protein CASSLGAVQPQHF.